This paragraph covers one TCR beta chain sequence. Method: immunoSEQ multiplex PCR; TCRdb's copy keeps in-frame clones and lacks some. The sample has roughly 200,000 clones; 80% to 90% are singletons. This sample is part of a study of blood T cell repertoires in COVID-19. Study-wide background: Sources were T cells, B-cell-depleted T cells, or PBMCs; the material itself was cDNA or gDNA.

In germline, CDR1 is SGHTA, CDR2 FQGNSA. Trimming stripped 2 bases from V and 7 bases from J, with 12 bases between. The CDR3 length is 14 residues. The sequenced sample consisted of PBMCs or T cells enriched from blood (not recorded which). The rearrangement uses TRBV7-2 and TRBJ1-5; D possibly corresponds to TRBD1 (5 bases). The clonotype was recovered from a woman aged 45 to 65 who had been exposed to COVID-19. The DNA for the CDR3 is TGTGCCAGCAGCTTACGGTCAGGGAGGCAGCCCCAGCATTTT. Translating it yields CASSLRSGRQPQHF.